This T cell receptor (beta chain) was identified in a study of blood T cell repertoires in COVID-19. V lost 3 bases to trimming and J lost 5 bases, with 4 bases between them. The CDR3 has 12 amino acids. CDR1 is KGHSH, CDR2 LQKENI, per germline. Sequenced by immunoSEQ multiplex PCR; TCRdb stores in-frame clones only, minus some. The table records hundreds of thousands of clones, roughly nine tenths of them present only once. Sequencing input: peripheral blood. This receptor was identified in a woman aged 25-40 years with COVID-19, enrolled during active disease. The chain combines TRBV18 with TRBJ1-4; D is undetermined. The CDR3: CASSPQNEKLFF. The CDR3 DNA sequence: TGTGCCAGCTCACCCCAAAATGAAAAACTGTTTTTT.